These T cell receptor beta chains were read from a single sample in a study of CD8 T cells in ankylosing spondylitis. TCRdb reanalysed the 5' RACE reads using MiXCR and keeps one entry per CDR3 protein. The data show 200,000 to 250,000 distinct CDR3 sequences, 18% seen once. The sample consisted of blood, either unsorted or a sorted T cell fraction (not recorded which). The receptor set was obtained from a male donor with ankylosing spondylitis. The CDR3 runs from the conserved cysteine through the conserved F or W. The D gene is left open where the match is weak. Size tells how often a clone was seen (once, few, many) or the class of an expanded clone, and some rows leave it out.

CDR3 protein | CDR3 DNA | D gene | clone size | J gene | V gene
CSVGNGDTEAFF | TGCAGCGTTGGTAACGGGGACACTGAAGCTTTCTTT | NA | many | TRBJ1-1 | TRBV29-1
CASSLAEDTDTQYF | TGTGCCAGCAGTTTAGCGGAAGACACAGATACGCAGTATTTT | NA | NA | TRBJ2-3 | TRBV12-3/TRBV12-4
CASSLVRDSADTQYF | TGTGCCAGCAGCTTAGTGCGGGATTCGGCAGATACGCAGTATTTT | NA | many | TRBJ2-3 | TRBV7-6
CASSQVAGIDEQFF | TGCGCCAGCAGCCAGGTAGCGGGGATAGATGAGCAGTTCTTC | TRBD2 | NA | TRBJ2-1 | TRBV4-1
CASSQIAGTGTNQPQHF | TGCGCCAGCAGCCAGATAGCCGGGACAGGTACCAATCAGCCCCAGCATTTT | TRBD1 | many | TRBJ1-5 | TRBV4-1
CASRGLASYEQYF | TGTGCCAGCAGGGGACTAGCGTCCTACGAGCAGTACTTC | TRBD2 | NA | TRBJ2-7 | TRBV27
CASSVEGGGLTGELFF | TGTGCCAGCAGCGTAGAGGGCGGAGGACTAACCGGGGAGCTGTTTTTT | NA | few | TRBJ2-2 | TRBV9
CASSSKLKPYGYTF | TGTGCCAGCAGTTCTAAGTTGAAACCTTATGGCTACACCTTC | NA | NA | TRBJ1-2 | TRBV6-5
CASSFMTGAHLAKNIQYF | TGTGCCAGCAGTTTCATGACAGGGGCTCATCTAGCCAAAAACATTCAGTACTTC | TRBD1 | few | TRBJ2-4 | TRBV27
CASSFSRGGERETQYF | TGTGCCAGCAGTTTCAGCCGCGGGGGCGAGAGAGAGACCCAGTACTTC | NA | few | TRBJ2-5 | TRBV12-3/TRBV12-4
CASSLVSGGANEQFF | TGTGCCAGCAGCTTAGTTTCCGGGGGCGCCAATGAGCAGTTCTTC | NA | few | TRBJ2-1 | TRBV7-3
CASSPGTAEASF | TGTGCCAGCAGCCCCGGGACGGCAGAAGCTTCCTTT | NA | NA | TRBJ1-1 | TRBV7-9
CASSLAGDEQFF | TGTGCCAGCAGTTTAGCCGGGGATGAGCAGTTCTTC | NA | many | TRBJ2-1 | TRBV12-3/TRBV12-4
CSVVGLAIHEQFF | TGCAGCGTTGTTGGACTAGCCATCCATGAGCAGTTCTTC | TRBD2 | many | TRBJ2-1 | TRBV29-1
CASSLGRTSSYEQYF | TGTGCCAGCAGCTTAGGGCGGACGAGCTCCTACGAGCAGTACTTC | NA | few | TRBJ2-7 | TRBV13
CSARDRDSAYNEQFF | TGCAGTGCTAGAGACCGGGACTCGGCCTACAATGAGCAGTTCTTC | NA | NA | TRBJ2-1 | TRBV20-1
CASSVGTRKLNTEAFF | TGTGCCAGCAGCGTGGGGACACGAAAGTTGAACACTGAAGCTTTCTTT | NA | few | TRBJ1-1 | TRBV9
CASGRDGNQPQHF | TGTGCTAGTGGACGGGACGGTAATCAGCCCCAGCATTTT | NA | few | TRBJ1-5 | TRBV12-5
CASSLFSRGTEAFF | TGCGCCAGCAGCTTGTTCTCGAGGGGCACTGAAGCTTTCTTT | NA | few | TRBJ1-1 | TRBV5-1
CASSLGGVPEAFF | TGTGCCAGCAGCTTAGGTGGAGTGCCTGAAGCTTTCTTT | NA | many | TRBJ1-1 | TRBV7-9
CSARKGGAQGNYNEQFF | TGCAGTGCTAGGAAAGGTGGAGCCCAGGGGAACTACAATGAGCAGTTCTTC | NA | few | TRBJ2-1 | TRBV20-1
CASSPSPSGGDNEQFF | TGTGCCAGCAGCCCCTCCCCTAGCGGGGGGGACAATGAGCAGTTCTTC | TRBD2 | few | TRBJ2-1 | TRBV7-2
CASSFLALPYNEQFF | TGTGCCAGCAGCTTCCTAGCGCTCCCCTACAATGAGCAGTTCTTC | NA | many | TRBJ2-1 | TRBV7-8
CAIIWGPTYEQYF | TGTGCCATCATTTGGGGCCCCACCTACGAGCAGTACTTC | NA | NA | TRBJ2-7 | TRBV2
CASSEEGVYGTSGRNEQFF | TGTGCCAGCAGCGAAGAAGGGGTATACGGGACTAGCGGGAGAAATGAGCAGTTCTTC | TRBD2 | NA | TRBJ2-1 | TRBV7-6
CASSPRRAGAGNEQFF | TGTGCCAGCAGCCCAAGAAGGGCGGGGGCGGGCAATGAGCAGTTCTTC | NA | few | TRBJ2-1 | TRBV7-9
CASSPTDFNYGYTF | TGTGCCAGCAGCCCGACGGACTTTAACTATGGCTACACCTTC | NA | NA | TRBJ1-2 | TRBV7-9
CASSETRGPGAQYF | TGTGCCAGCAGCGAAACCCGGGGCCCGGGGGCCCAGTACTTC | NA | NA | TRBJ2-5 | TRBV25-1
CASSIQGNQIETQYF | TGTGCCAGCAGTATACAGGGGAATCAGATAGAGACCCAGTACTTC | TRBD1 | NA | TRBJ2-5 | TRBV2
CASSLSYPGGSGELFF | TGTGCCAGCAGTTTATCCTATCCGGGGGGGAGCGGGGAGCTGTTTTTT | TRBD2 | NA | TRBJ2-2 | TRBV27
CASSQVGLDEQFF | TGCGCCAGCAGCCAGGTGGGATTGGATGAGCAGTTCTTC | NA | few | TRBJ2-1 | TRBV4-1
CASSSGLINDEAFF | TGTGCCAGCAGCTCAGGTCTTATCAACGATGAAGCTTTCTTT | NA | NA | TRBJ1-1 | TRBV11-1
CASSQDRTSYEQYF | TGCGCCAGCAGCCAAGATAGAACAAGCTACGAGCAGTACTTC | NA | few | TRBJ2-7 | TRBV4-1
CASSELLGQGAEPQHF | TGTGCCAGCAGTGAATTGCTGGGACAGGGGGCAGAGCCCCAGCATTTT | TRBD1 | NA | TRBJ1-5 | TRBV6-1
CASAWETGLNQPQHF | TGTGCCAGCGCATGGGAGACAGGGCTGAATCAGCCCCAGCATTTT | TRBD1 | NA | TRBJ1-5 | TRBV5-5
CASSLLLAGAYTDTQYF | TGTGCCAGCAGCTTGTTACTAGCGGGGGCCTACACAGATACGCAGTATTTT | TRBD2 | few | TRBJ2-3 | TRBV7-6
CASSQEVAGVPDTQYF | TGTGCCAGCAGCCAAGAGGTAGCGGGGGTACCGGATACGCAGTATTTT | TRBD2 | NA | TRBJ2-3 | TRBV4-2
CASSLVEREFDEQFF | TGTGCCAGCAGCTTAGTCGAGCGGGAGTTCGATGAGCAGTTCTTC | TRBD2 | few | TRBJ2-1 | TRBV7-9
CASSGTWSDPVNTGELFF | TGTGCCAGCAGTGGTACCTGGTCAGACCCCGTAAACACCGGGGAGCTGTTTTTT | NA | NA | TRBJ2-2 | TRBV6-4
CAWEGGDGSPLHF | TGTGCCTGGGAGGGCGGAGACGGGTCACCCCTCCACTTT | NA | few | TRBJ1-6 | TRBV30
CASSSSPSLIDTQYF | TGTGCCAGCAGCTCCAGCCCCTCCCTCATTGATACGCAGTATTTT | NA | few | TRBJ2-3 | TRBV7-3
CASRGLAGGPLFF | TGTGCCAGCAGGGGACTAGCGGGAGGGCCGCTGTTTTTT | TRBD2 | few | TRBJ2-2 | TRBV11-2
CASSLAHGADPYYEQYF | TGTGCCAGCAGTTTAGCGCACGGGGCGGATCCCTACTACGAGCAGTACTTC | NA | NA | TRBJ2-7 | TRBV12-3/TRBV12-4
CASSFELAGAGELFF | TGCGCCAGCAGCTTCGAACTAGCGGGAGCCGGGGAGCTGTTTTTT | TRBD2 | NA | TRBJ2-2 | TRBV5-1
CASSFRGEAGELFF | TGTGCCAGCAGTTTCCGGGGGGAGGCCGGGGAGCTGTTTTTT | TRBD2 | NA | TRBJ2-2 | TRBV27
CSVESLDTIEQFF | TGCAGCGTTGAGTCACTAGATACAATTGAGCAGTTCTTC | NA | many | TRBJ2-1 | TRBV29-1
CASDSRLTYEQYF | TGTGCCAGTGACAGTCGCCTTACCTACGAGCAGTACTTC | NA | NA | TRBJ2-7 | TRBV6-1
CASSPGTSHEQFF | TGTGCCAGCAGTCCCGGGACTAGTCATGAGCAGTTCTTC | TRBD2 | NA | TRBJ2-1 | TRBV6-6
CASSPGTASDEQYF | TGTGCCAGCAGCCCGGGGACTGCCTCCGACGAGCAGTACTTC | NA | NA | TRBJ2-7 | TRBV9
CSARGLGARNYEQYF | TGCAGTGCTAGAGGGTTAGGGGCACGAAACTACGAGCAGTACTTC | NA | NA | TRBJ2-7 | TRBV20-1
CASSPRDRENEQYF | TGTGCCAGCAGCCCCCGGGACAGGGAGAACGAGCAGTACTTC | TRBD1 | NA | TRBJ2-7 | TRBV5-6
CASRKSVARADTQYF | TGTGCCAGCAGGAAAAGCGTAGCGAGGGCAGATACGCAGTATTTT | NA | NA | TRBJ2-3 | TRBV12-3/TRBV12-4
CASRADRVGGYTF | TGTGCCAGCAGGGCGGACAGGGTTGGGGGCTACACCTTC | TRBD1 | NA | TRBJ1-2 | TRBV12-3/TRBV12-4
CASSGSGWTSGKSYNEQFF | TGTGCCAGCAGCGGAAGCGGCTGGACTAGCGGGAAGTCCTACAATGAGCAGTTCTTC | TRBD2 | few | TRBJ2-1 | TRBV9
CASSPGLEYYEQYF | TGTGCCAGCTCCCCGGGACTAGAATACTACGAGCAGTACTTC | TRBD2 | NA | TRBJ2-7 | TRBV9